The 28 T cell receptor beta chains in this list originate from one sample, sequenced in a study of T cell changes during pregnancy in multiple sclerosis (dated by TCRdb to 2018 to 2020). Library creation used the immunoSEQ multiplex PCR assay. Held by TCRdb, this immuneACCESS table contains in-frame sequences only and omits some clones. Under half of the omission traces to an unresolved V gene where checked; the cause of the rest is unknown. The sample table records tens of thousands of clones; roughly 90% of these occur just once. Together, the top ten hold about 3.3% of the sample. This material consisted of CD4+ T cells from peripheral blood mononuclear cells, taken in the first trimester of pregnancy. These receptors were taken from a female donor in good health, enrolled as a control in a pregnancy study.

This chain connects TRBV29-1 to TRBJ1-1, with 10 bases aligning to TRBD1. CDR1 and CDR2 (germline): SQVTM, ANQGSEA. This CDR3 is built from 16 residues. The V segment lost 6 bases and the J segment 4 bases; nucleotides outside the gene matches: 14. For the CDR3, the DNA is TGCAGCGTCCCAGATTCGGGACAGGGGAGGAGCACTGAAGCTTTCTTT. This encodes CSVPDSGQGRSTEAFF.

This chain joins TRBV6-5 and TRBJ2-2, with D uncertain. Germline CDR1 reads MNHEY; CDR2 reads SVGAGI. The CDR3 totals 13 residues. With 2 bases removed from V and 6 bases from J, the gap between germline ends came to 7 bases. In DNA form, the CDR3 reads TGTGCCAGCAGTTACCGTTTTCCCGGGGAGCTGTTTTTT. This gives the protein CASSYRFPGELFF.

V usage is TRBV7-6 and J usage is TRBJ2-1, with 13 nucleotides matching TRBD2. The CDR3 covers 15 residues. The germline CDR1 and CDR2 sequences are SGHVS and FNYEAQ. Germline trimming cut 5 bases from V and 8 bases from J; bases unmatched to any gene: 6. For the CDR3, the DNA is TGTGCCAGCAGCCAAACTAGCGGGGGGGTTCATGAGCAGTTCTTC. This encodes CASSQTSGGVHEQFF.

The V call is TRBV7-9, the J call TRBJ1-6; D gene ambiguous. Trimming cost V 1 base and J 17 bases, with 15 bases left between them. The CDR3 consists of 13 residues. Germline V gene lookup returns CDR1 SEHNR and CDR2 FQNEAQ (reference sequence). CDR3 protein: CASSLVLGSGFHF. The CDR3 DNA sequence: TGTGCCAGCAGCTTAGTACTAGGTTCGGGATTCCACTTT.

The rearrangement joins TRBV6-1 to TRBJ2-3; 10 bases fit TRBD2. The germline V gene has CDR1 MNHNS and CDR2 SASEGT. The CDR3 contains 13 residues. The J segment lost 8 bases and the V segment lost 2 bases, leaving 1 base of the junction unmatched. CDR3 sequence (DNA): TGTGCCAGCAGTGAACCTAGCGGGGGTACGCAGTATTTT. This sequence encodes CASSEPSGGTQYF.

V gene TRBV6-4 combines with J gene TRBJ2-2, with 11 positions matching TRBD2. From germline, CDR1 is MRHNA and CDR2 SNTAGT. The CDR3 consists of 16 residues. With 0 bases clipped from V and 3 bases from J, the junction kept 0 bases outside the gene matches. CDR3 sequence reads: CASSDSSGGDTGELFF. CDR3 nucleotide sequence: TGTGCCAGCAGTGACTCTAGCGGGGGGGACACCGGGGAGCTGTTTTTT.

The chain is built from TRBV14 and TRBJ2-1; a possible D gene is TRBD1 (6 bases). Looked up from germline, CDR1 is SGHDN and CDR2 is FVKESK. V shed 0 bases and J shed 7 bases, with 10 bases lying between them. The CDR3 has 14 residues. The CDR3 is CASSQDGTKNEQFF. The CDR3 bases are TGTGCCAGCAGCCAAGATGGGACAAAAAATGAGCAGTTCTTC.

This chain joins TRBV19 and TRBJ1-5, with TRBD1 identical over 12 bases. The CDR3 covers 16 residues. Germline CDR1 and CDR2: LNHDA and SQIVND (reference sequence). V shed 5 bases, J shed 6 bases, and the junction held 8 bases outside the gene matches. DNA of the CDR3: TGTGCCAGTAGTCGTCCCGGGACAGGGGGCGGTCAGCCCCAGCATTTT. It translates to CASSRPGTGGGQPQHF.

Turning to this clone: A read error may account for a junction end that differs from germline. The chain links TRBV6-6 to TRBJ1-1; TRBD1 matches 8 bases. This CDR3 contains 13 residues. Per the germline V gene, CDR1 is MNHNY and CDR2 is SVGAGI (reference sequence). The CDR3 nucleotides are TGTGCCAGCAATTACAGGGGGAGGGCTGAAGCTTTCTTT. Its protein is CASNYRGRAEAFF.

Written as DNA, the CDR3 is TGTGCCAGCAGCTTGGGCGCCGGATTTTCGGGAACTGAAGCTTTCTTT. It specifies CASSLGAGFSGTEAFF. The gene calls are TRBV5-5 and TRBJ1-1; D is uncertain. The V and J ends lost 0 bases and 5 bases respectively, with 17 bases between them. Looked up from germline, CDR1 is SGHKS and CDR2 is YYEKEE (reference sequence). The CDR3 totals 16 residues.

Note on this clone: The sample holds other DNA sequences that translate to the same CDR3. This chain joins TRBV4-2 and TRBJ2-7, with TRBD1 matching 9 bases. The trim removed 0 bases at V and 3 bases at J, leaving 3 bases unmatched. The CDR3 spans 15 residues. Germline CDR1 reads LGHNA; CDR2 reads YNFKEQ. Written as DNA, the CDR3 is TGTGCCAGCAGCCAAGAGGGACAGGGCAACTACGAGCAGTACTTC. It encodes CASSQEGQGNYEQYF.

The chain employs TRBV6-6 and TRBJ1-2; TRBD1 might be the D (6 bases). The germline V gene has CDR1 MNHNY and CDR2 SVGAGI (reference sequence). CDR3 size: 13 residues. The V end lost 7 bases, the J end lost 4 bases, and 13 bases lay between the germline ends. The CDR3 DNA is TGTGCCAGCATACCTGACAGGTTCTATGGCTACACCTTC. Amino acids: CASIPDRFYGYTF.

The chain employs TRBV2 and TRBJ1-2, with TRBD1 identical over 7 bases. The V gene end was trimmed by 8 bases and the J gene end by 8 bases; junction bases not matched to a gene: 11. Looked up from germline, CDR1 is SNHLY and CDR2 is FYNNEI. CDR3 length: 13 amino acids. Here the CDR3 DNA reads TGTGCCAGCGGGGTTGACAGGGTAGTCGGCTACACCTTC. It is translated as CASGVDRVVGYTF.

The chain couples TRBV18 to TRBJ2-7, with 9 bases aligning to TRBD1. The V and J ends lost 2 bases and 4 bases, in that order; junction bases with no gene match: 6. CDR3 length equals 15 residues. Germline-derived CDR1 and CDR2 are KGHSH and LQKENI. CDR3 nucleotide sequence: TGTGCCAGCTCACCAACGGGGACAGGGATGTACGAGCAGTACTTC. It encodes CASSPTGTGMYEQYF.

This clone was picked up a small number of times. The rearrangement uses TRBV4-2 and TRBJ1-5; TRBD1 is a possible D gene (5 bases). This CDR3 spans 17 amino acids. Germline CDR1 LGHNA, CDR2 YNFKEQ. Trimming removed 0 bases from V and 0 bases from J, with 12 bases in between. CDR3 sequence reads: CASSQEVRVGSNQPQHF. CDR3 in DNA: TGTGCCAGCAGCCAAGAAGTCAGGGTCGGTAGCAATCAGCCCCAGCATTTT.

This chain uses TRBV6-5 with TRBJ2-2; D remains unclear. Germline V lookup: CDR1 MNHEY, CDR2 SVGAGI. Trimming cost V 0 bases and J 7 bases, with 9 bases left between them. CDR3 length: 14 residues. In nucleotides, the CDR3 is TGTGCCAGCAGTTACTCGATTAGAGACGGGGAGCTGTTTTTT. Translated, it gives CASSYSIRDGELFF.

This chain connects TRBV29-1 to TRBJ2-3; 11 bases are a match to TRBD2. Per germline, CDR1 SQVTM and CDR2 ANQGSEA. The CDR3 sequence is 15 residues long. The junction had 11 bases not matched to a gene; V was cut back by 6 bases and J by 6 bases. The CDR3 loop reads CSVALAGGAGDTQYF. The DNA for the CDR3 is TGCAGCGTGGCCCTAGCGGGGGGTGCCGGGGATACGCAGTATTTT.

The chain links TRBV19 to TRBJ2-3; the match to TRBD2 covers 8 bases. CDR3 size: 15 residues. With V trimmed by 2 bases and J by 6 bases, 7 bases remained unmatched. Germline-derived CDR1 and CDR2 are LNHDA and SQIVND (reference sequence). The CDR3 bases are TGTGCCAGTAGTATATTTCGGGAGGGCCCCGATACGCAGTATTTT. It translates to CASSIFREGPDTQYF. The full variable domain, in which reference TRBV19 and TRBJ2-3 provide the parts outside the CDR3, is DGGITQSPKYLFRKEGQNVTLSCEQNLNHDAMYWYRQDPGQGLRLIYYSQIVNDFQKGDIAEGYSVSREKKESFPLTVTSAQKNPTAFYLCASSIFREGPDTQYFGPGTRLTVL.

The rearrangement uses TRBV28 and TRBJ1-4, with D unclear. Between the trimmed V and J ends, which lost 4 bases and 4 bases, there was a span of 13 bases. Germline-derived CDR1 and CDR2 are MDHEN and SYDVKM. This CDR3 is 15 amino acids long. CDR3 sequence: CASSWERGINEKLFF. The CDR3 nucleotides read TGTGCCAGCAGTTGGGAGCGGGGTATTAATGAAAAACTGTTTTTT.

V gene TRBV10-3 combines with J gene TRBJ1-1; maybe TRBD1 (6 bases). Germline V gene data show CDR1 as ENHRY and CDR2 as SYGVKD. Trimming pared 3 bases from V and 5 bases from J, leaving 10 bases between. This CDR3 has 13 amino acids. CDR3 sequence (DNA): TGTGCCATCAGTGACCCGACAGGAACTGAAGCTTTCTTT. It encodes CAISDPTGTEAFF.

The chain carries TRBV7-9 and TRBJ1-1; D might be TRBD1 (5 bases). In germline, CDR1 is SEHNR, CDR2 FQNEAQ (reference sequence). V was clipped by 5 bases and J by 6 bases, with 16 bases between them. The CDR3 has 14 amino acids. In nucleotides, the CDR3 is TGTGCCAGCAGCCATGTCCAGGGAAGGGCTGAAGCTTTCTTT. Its protein is CASSHVQGRAEAFF.

The genes are TRBV2 and TRBJ2-5; possible D gene TRBD1, 5 bases. Per the germline V gene, CDR1 is SNHLY and CDR2 is FYNNEI. Trimming removed 9 bases at V and 4 bases at J, with 9 bases between. This CDR3 has 11 amino acids. CDR3 sequence: CARGQGETQYF. The CDR3 nucleotides read TGTGCCAGGGGGCAGGGAGAGACCCAGTACTTC.

The gene calls are TRBV2 and TRBJ2-5; the match to TRBD2 covers 13 bases. The germline V gene has CDR1 SNHLY and CDR2 FYNNEI. V lost 7 bases, J lost 5 bases, and 4 bases stayed unmatched. CDR3 length: 14 amino acids. CDR3 DNA: TGTGCCAGCAACCCACTAGCGGGAGGGGAGACCCAGTACTTC. It yields the protein CASNPLAGGETQYF.

The CDR3 protein is CASSLELAGASYYNEQFF. Here the CDR3 DNA reads TGTGCCAGCAGCTTGGAACTAGCGGGAGCCTCTTACTACAATGAGCAGTTCTTC. The J gene is TRBJ2-1, the V gene TRBV5-6; 11 positions agree with TRBD2. Losses at the gene ends were 0 bases for V and 3 bases for J; bases not matched to a gene: 8. CDR1 and CDR2 (germline): SGHDT, YYEEEE. This CDR3 has 18 residues.

The chain links TRBV13 to TRBJ2-4, with a tentative D call TRBD2 (6 bases). This CDR3 region has 14 residues. CDR1 and CDR2 from the germline V gene are PRHDT and FYEKMQ (reference sequence). V lost 4 bases and J 9 bases, leaving 16 bases between the germline ends. CDR3 sequence: CASSSSGTVRIQYF. DNA for the CDR3: TGTGCCAGCAGCTCCTCCGGGACTGTGCGCATTCAGTACTTC. Based on the CDR3 plus reference TRBV13 and TRBJ2-4, the full variable domain is AAGVIQSPRHLIKEKRETATLKCYPIPRHDTVYWYQQGPGQDPQFLISFYEKMQSDKGSIPDRFSAQQFSDYHSELNMSSLELGDSALYFCASSSSGTVRIQYFGAGTRLSVL.

The rearrangement links TRBV27 to TRBJ1-1; 11 bases are shared with TRBD1. The CDR3 has 15 residues. The J segment lost 2 bases and the V segment lost 5 bases, leaving 4 bases of the junction unmatched. The germline V gene has CDR1 MNHEY and CDR2 SMNVEV (reference sequence). CDR3 in DNA: TGTGCCAGCAGTAGAGGGACAGGGGGAAACACTGAAGCTTTCTTT. Protein: CASSRGTGGNTEAFF.

This chain links TRBV5-4 with TRBJ2-5; the D gene is possibly TRBD2 (6 bases). The CDR3 covers 16 residues. From germline, CDR1 is SGHNT and CDR2 YYREEE (reference sequence). The V end was cut by 0 bases, the J end by 5 bases, with 17 bases between. The CDR3 loop is CASSLGFGGVGETQYF. The CDR3 region has the DNA TGTGCCAGCAGCTTGGGTTTCGGGGGAGTAGGGGAGACCCAGTACTTC.

V is TRBV11-2 and J is TRBJ2-2, with D hard to call. V lost 3 bases and J lost 5, with 10 bases in between. Germline V gene lookup returns CDR1 SGHAT and CDR2 FQNNGV. The CDR3 has 14 amino acids. Here the CDR3 DNA reads TGTGCCAGCAGCTTCGGAGCCCAAACCGGGGAGCTGTTTTTT. Translating it yields CASSFGAQTGELFF.